Following are 28 T cell receptor beta chains from one sample sequenced in a study of T cells after yellow fever vaccination. TCRdb reprocessed the 5' RACE reads via MiXCR and lists one record per CDR3 protein. This repertoire shows about 300,000 distinct CDR3 sequences, around 10% found once; its top ten account for around 3.4%. Sequencing used CD4+ T cells sorted from PBMCs, obtained 5 days after the yellow fever booster vaccination. The source is a man younger than 35 who received the YFV17D yellow fever vaccine.

This clonotype was seen at least ten times. The chain links TRBV4-3 to TRBJ2-4; 7 nucleotides agree with TRBD1. CDR1 is LGHNA, CDR2 YSLEER, per germline. The CDR3 totals 14 residues. V was clipped by 0 bases and J by 9 bases; unmatched bases: 5. The CDR3 reads CASSQEGSGGIQYF. CDR3 DNA sequence: TGCGCCAGCAGCCAAGAGGGCTCAGGGGGCATTCAGTACTTC.

This chain uses TRBV15 with TRBJ2-5; the match to TRBD1 covers 7 bases. Germline loops: CDR1 LNHNV, CDR2 YYDKDF (reference sequence). The J segment lost 3 bases and the V segment lost 2 bases, leaving 9 bases of the junction unmatched. The CDR3 totals 16 residues. The CDR3 loop is CATSRQTGVIKETQYF. The CDR3 DNA reads as TGTGCCACCAGCAGACAAACAGGGGTTATTAAAGAGACCCAGTACTTC.

This clonotype occurred a few times. V is TRBV20-1 and J is TRBJ2-7; 9 nucleotides line up with TRBD1. Germline V gene lookup returns CDR1 DFQATT and CDR2 SNEGSKA (reference sequence). The ends lost 4 bases at V and 0 bases at J; junction bases unmatched: 10. The length of the CDR3 is 16 residues. CDR3 DNA sequence: TGCAGTGCTACCCCTTCGGACAGGGGAAGCTCCTACGAGCAGTACTTC. Protein product: CSATPSDRGSSYEQYF.

This chain links TRBV2 with TRBJ2-3; D is undetermined. CDR1 is SNHLY and CDR2 is FYNNEI in the germline V gene. Trimming took 2 bases from V and 0 from J, leaving 6 bases between them. This CDR3 region has 14 residues. The CDR3 sequence is CASSETTSTDTQYF. The CDR3 region has the DNA TGTGCCAGCAGTGAAACCACAAGCACAGATACGCAGTATTTT.

CDR3 amino acids: CASSYETTHTDTQYF. In nucleotides, the CDR3 is TGTGCCAGCAGTTACGAAACGACCCACACAGATACGCAGTATTTT. The chain recombines TRBV6-5 with TRBJ2-3; D gene ambiguous. Trimming removed 2 bases from V and 2 bases from J, with 11 bases in between. CDR1 is MNHEY and CDR2 is SVGAGI in the germline V gene. CDR3 length: 15 amino acids.

This clonotype was picked up many times. V gene TRBV11-2 combines with J gene TRBJ2-2; TRBD1 or TRBD2 may be the D gene (6 bases each). The CDR3 spans 15 residues. The germline CDR1 and CDR2 sequences are SGHAT and FQNNGV. V was pared by 6 bases and J by 1 base, with 12 bases between. CDR3 coding DNA: TGTGCCAGCAGACTTGAGGGGGGGAACACCGGGGAGCTGTTTTTT. Protein sequence: CASRLEGGNTGELFF.

This clonotype turned up a few times. The rearrangement uses TRBV6-5 and TRBJ1-5, with D perhaps TRBD1 (5 bases). CDR3 length: 15 amino acids. With 6 bases removed from V and 9 bases from J, the gap between germline ends came to 21 bases. Germline-derived CDR1 and CDR2 are MNHEY and SVGAGI. The CDR3 bases are TGTGCCAGCAGCCCAGATGGGGGACCAGGGCGGCCCCAGCATTTT. Protein product: CASSPDGGPGRPQHF.

The V call is TRBV29-1, the J call TRBJ1-2, with D unclear. The CDR3 spans 12 residues. V was cut by 7 bases and J by 4 bases, with 13 bases left in between. CDR1 is SQVTM and CDR2 is ANQGSEA in the germline V gene. The CDR3: CSAMDDPYGYTF. The CDR3 bases are TGCAGCGCAATGGACGACCCCTATGGCTACACCTTC.

This chain connects TRBV19 to TRBJ1-1; D is undetermined. Germline V lookup: CDR1 LNHDA, CDR2 SQIVND (reference sequence). This CDR3 is 13 amino acids long. Trimming removed 7 bases at V and 0 bases at J, with 9 bases between. CDR3: CASKRQMNTEAFF. The CDR3 region has the DNA TGTGCCAGTAAGCGGCAGATGAACACTGAAGCTTTCTTT.

The V call is TRBV5-1, the J call TRBJ2-5; 7 bases fit TRBD1. CDR1 SGHRS and CDR2 YFSETQ come from the germline V gene. The CDR3 is made up of 15 amino acids. Losses at the gene ends were 2 bases for V and 2 bases for J; bases not matched to a gene: 6. CDR3: CASSFIGTAQETQYF. In DNA form, the CDR3 reads TGCGCCAGCAGCTTCATCGGGACAGCACAAGAGACCCAGTACTTC.

V and J are TRBV4-3 and TRBJ2-2, with D unresolved. Per germline, CDR1 LGHNA and CDR2 YSLEER. V was pared by 3 bases and J by 1 base, with 12 bases between. The CDR3 consists of 16 residues. CDR3 protein: CASSHNPSGNTGELFF. CDR3 coding DNA: TGCGCCAGCAGCCACAATCCGTCGGGGAACACCGGGGAGCTGTTTTTT.

The chain carries TRBV5-1 and TRBJ2-7; 12 positions agree with TRBD1. The CDR3 is made up of 19 amino acids. Per the germline V gene, CDR1 is SGHRS and CDR2 is YFSETQ. After removal of 4 bases from V and 5 bases from J, the junction contained 19 bases not matched to a gene. The CDR3 DNA follows: TGCGCCAGCAGCCCCCCCCGGGACAGGGGGCGAAAAAGATCTAACGAGCAGTACGTC. Translating it yields CASSPPRDRGRKRSNEQYV.

The V gene is TRBV18, the J gene TRBJ2-5, with 8 bases lining up with TRBD2. The CDR3 has 15 residues. With V trimmed by 2 bases and J by 7 bases, 9 bases remained unmatched. Germline CDR1 and CDR2: KGHSH and LQKENI. The CDR3 DNA reads as TGTGCCAGCTCACCAGAAGTAGCGGGGTACGGGACCCAGTACTTC. It yields the protein CASSPEVAGYGTQYF.

V gene TRBV12-3 or TRBV12-4 combines with J gene TRBJ2-3; D could derive from TRBD1 or TRBD2 (6 bases each). The CDR3 loop spans 14 amino acids. V gave up 4 bases and J gave up 4 bases, with 12 bases separating them. As DNA, the CDR3 is TGTGCCAGCAGTTATAGGGGGGCGGCAGATACGCAGTATTTT. It codes for CASSYRGAADTQYF.

The table lists this clonotype with many counts. This chain uses TRBV6-2 or TRBV6-3 with TRBJ2-5, with 8 bases aligning to TRBD2. The CDR3 contains 17 residues. Per the germline V gene, CDR1 is MNHEY and CDR2 is SVGEGT. With V trimmed by 2 bases and J by 5 bases, 13 bases remained unmatched. This CDR3 is CASSYRPWTSLGETQYF. For the CDR3, the DNA is TGTGCCAGCAGTTACCGACCTTGGACTAGCCTCGGGGAGACCCAGTACTTC.

This clonotype has just a few counts. The J gene is TRBJ2-5, the V gene TRBV2; perhaps TRBD1 as D (5 bases). There are 13 residues in the CDR3. V was pared by 6 bases and J by 2 bases, with 10 bases between. Germline lookup yields CDR1 SNHLY and CDR2 FYNNEI. CDR3 region: CASRGQQQETQYF. Here the CDR3 DNA reads TGTGCCAGCAGAGGACAACAACAAGAGACCCAGTACTTC.

This clonotype was seen a handful of times. This chain joins TRBV12-2 and TRBJ2-3. TRBV12-2 is noted as a pseudogene. There are 17 residues in the CDR3. The CDR3 here is CASRLEATEHGTDTQYF. DNA of the CDR3: TGTGCAAGTCGCTTAGAGGCGACCGAGCATGGGACAGATACGCAGTATTTT.

The rearrangement joins TRBV7-8 to TRBJ1-3, with a tentative D call TRBD1 (6 bases). Germline V CDR1 and CDR2: SGHVS, FQNEAQ. V lost 8 bases, J lost 4 bases, and 15 bases lay in between. The CDR3 sequence is 14 residues long. The CDR3 nucleotides read TGTGCCAGCGCCCGGAGGGGGGTCGGAAACACCATATATTTT. This sequence encodes CASARRGVGNTIYF.

This clonotype was counted many times. The J gene is TRBJ2-7, the V gene TRBV3-1; 12 positions match TRBD2. V shed 1 base and J 7 bases; nucleotides not matched to a gene: 2. The CDR3 runs 14 residues. CDR1 and CDR2 from the germline V gene are LGHDT and YNNKEL (reference sequence). CDR3 sequence: CASSQGLAGVEQYV. The CDR3 region has the DNA TGTGCCAGCAGCCAAGGACTAGCGGGGGTGGAGCAGTACGTC.

This clonotype was counted only a few times. The chain uses TRBV6-1 and TRBJ2-7, with D hard to call. Germline values: CDR1 MNHNS, CDR2 SASEGT. This CDR3 spans 13 amino acids. V was trimmed by 3 bases and J by 10 bases, leaving 16 bases between them. The CDR3 nucleotides read TGTGCCAGCAGTGAGGGCCTAGAAAGGAAACAGTACGTC. Protein product: CASSEGLERKQYV.

The chain is built from TRBV20-1 and TRBJ2-7; possible D gene TRBD1, 5 bases. Germline values: CDR1 DFQATT, CDR2 SNEGSKA (reference sequence). Deletions cut 2 bases from V and 6 bases from J, with 11 bases between. The length of the CDR3 is 12 residues. The CDR3 loop is CSARNGALEQYF. CDR3 coding DNA: TGCAGTGCTAGAAATGGGGCGCTCGAGCAGTACTTC.

This clonotype came up a few times. The chain has TRBV20-1 and TRBJ2-7, with 8 bases identical to TRBD1. The ends lost 2 bases at V and 5 bases at J; junction bases unmatched: 8. Germline V gives CDR1 DFQATT, CDR2 SNEGSKA (reference sequence). The CDR3 loop spans 14 amino acids. CDR3 coding DNA: TGCAGTGCTAGAACCCCGGGACAGGCCAACGAGCAGTACGTC. Amino acid sequence: CSARTPGQANEQYV.

The V gene is TRBV27, the J gene TRBJ1-1; D not certain. Trimming cost V 5 bases and J 10 bases, with 17 bases left between them. Germline V gene sequence: CDR1 MNHEY, CDR2 SMNVEV (reference sequence). This CDR3 is 13 amino acids long. The CDR3 bases are TGTGCCAGCAGTGTAACTTACCACTATACAGCTTTCTTT. Amino acids: CASSVTYHYTAFF.

This clonotype was recorded many times. V is TRBV12-3 or TRBV12-4 and J is TRBJ2-5, with D maybe TRBD2 (6 bases). The CDR3 loop spans 14 amino acids. V lost 2 bases and J lost 4, with 11 bases in between. Here the CDR3 reads CASSLMTSAETQYF. The CDR3, as DNA: TGTGCCAGCAGTTTAATGACTAGTGCAGAGACCCAGTACTTC.

V gene TRBV5-4 combines with J gene TRBJ1-6; 9 positions agree with TRBD1. This CDR3 is built from 14 residues. Germline CDR1 reads SGHNT; CDR2 reads YYREEE (reference sequence). Trimming cost V 4 bases and J 9 bases; bases outside gene matches: 5. The CDR3 DNA reads as TGTGCCAGCAGCGAGACAGGGGGACGTTCACCCCTCCACTTT. Its protein is CASSETGGRSPLHF.

A few counts support this clonotype. This sequence joins TRBV6-1 and TRBJ2-1; TRBD2 is a possible D gene (5 bases). The germline CDR1 and CDR2 sequences are MNHNS and SASEGT. V was clipped by 5 bases and J by 10 bases, with 12 bases between them. CDR3 length: 12 amino acids. The CDR3 DNA follows: TGTGCCAGCAGTACGGAAAGGAGGGAGCAGTTCTTC. It specifies CASSTERREQFF.

Only a few counts were recorded for this clonotype. The rearrangement links TRBV7-2 to TRBJ2-1, with TRBD1 as a possible D gene (6 bases). V lost 5 bases and J 8 bases, leaving 13 bases between the germline ends. Germline CDR1 SGHTA, CDR2 FQGNSA. The CDR3 sequence is 13 residues long. The CDR3 DNA follows: TGTGCCAGCAGCCCACAGGGAATTGATGAGCAGTTCTTC. Its translation: CASSPQGIDEQFF.

The chain has TRBV6-2 or TRBV6-3 and TRBJ2-3; weak D call: TRBD2 (6 bases). The CDR3 loop spans 16 amino acids. V lost 6 bases, J lost 0 bases, and 16 bases lay in between. The germline V gene encodes CDR1 MNHEY and CDR2 SVGEGT. As DNA, the CDR3 is TGTGCCAGCAGCTCTTCCTCTGCGGGGAGCACAGATACGCAGTATTTT. It translates to CASSSSSAGSTDTQYF.